These 7 T cell receptor beta chains share one sample of origin, sequenced in a study of cytomegalovirus exposure and HLA in healthy donors. In the PCR, 60 Vbeta and 13 Jbeta primers were used. TCRdb keeps only in-frame clones here, not all; method: immunoSEQ multiplex PCR. The profile shows some 130,000 clones, roughly 70% of them singletons. The source material was PBMCs. These receptors were taken from a man aged 25 to 45 in good health and CMV-seronegative.

CDR3 nucleotides: TGTGCCAGTAGTATGGGCCCGAACACCGGGGAGCTGTTTTTT. It translates to CASSMGPNTGELFF. The genes are TRBV19 and TRBJ2-2; no firm D call. V shed 3 bases and J shed 0 bases, with 5 bases lying between them. The CDR3 covers 14 residues. CDR1 and CDR2 (germline): LNHDA, SQIVND (reference sequence).

This chain joins TRBV5-1 and TRBJ2-2; 9 bases fit TRBD1. The trim removed 2 bases at V and 6 bases at J, leaving 2 bases unmatched. CDR1 and CDR2 (germline): SGHRS, YFSETQ. The CDR3 spans 14 residues. The CDR3 loop reads CASSFGTGSGELFF. The CDR3 DNA follows: TGCGCCAGCAGCTTCGGGACAGGGTCCGGGGAGCTGTTTTTT.

J is TRBJ1-1 and V is TRBV5-1; weak D call: TRBD1 (6 bases). CDR1 is SGHRS and CDR2 is YFSETQ in the germline V gene. This CDR3 contains 14 residues. The V end was cut by 0 bases, the J end by 8 bases, with 14 bases between. The CDR3 is CASSLDPGTSEAFF. The CDR3 coding sequence is TGCGCCAGCAGCTTGGATCCCGGGACATCGGAAGCTTTCTTT.

This rearrangement joins TRBV27 to TRBJ2-3; 11 bases agree with TRBD1. The germline CDR1 and CDR2 sequences are MNHEY and SMNVEV (reference sequence). The CDR3 sequence is 16 residues long. V lost 3 bases, J lost 3 bases, and 5 bases stayed unmatched. The CDR3: CASSFRDRGDTDTQYF. The CDR3, as DNA: TGTGCCAGCAGTTTCCGGGACAGGGGGGATACAGATACGCAGTATTTT.

Remarks on this clone: This sample includes further DNA sequences coding for the same CDR3. The gene calls are TRBV28 and TRBJ2-5, with D tentatively TRBD2 (5 bases). V lost 1 base and J 2 bases, leaving 8 bases between the germline ends. Germline CDR1 reads MDHEN; CDR2 reads SYDVKM. The CDR3 loop spans 14 amino acids. CDR3 in amino acids: CASSLYRGQETQYF. The DNA of the CDR3 is TGTGCCAGCAGTTTATATCGGGGTCAAGAGACCCAGTACTTC.

The chain uses TRBV19 and TRBJ1-5, with D perhaps matching TRBD1 (5 bases). The CDR3 has 15 amino acids. Trimming took 3 bases from V and 5 from J, leaving 14 bases between them. The germline V gene has CDR1 LNHDA and CDR2 SQIVND (reference sequence). The CDR3 spells CASSIGLDNYQPQHF. The DNA of the CDR3 is TGTGCCAGTAGTATTGGGTTGGACAACTATCAGCCCCAGCATTTT.

The V and J genes are TRBV19 and TRBJ2-2; TRBD2 is a possible D gene (7 bases). The ends were cut back, 10 bases at V and 0 bases at J, with 15 bases in the middle. CDR1 LNHDA and CDR2 SQIVND come from the germline V gene (reference sequence). CDR3 size: 15 residues. CDR3 in DNA: TGTGCCACCCGTGGGAGGGGGACGAACACCGGGGAGCTGTTTTTT. As protein: CATRGRGTNTGELFF.